Presented here are 31 T cell receptor beta chains from one specimen sequenced in a study of regulatory T cells in long-lasting Graves disease. Through Arm-PCR of CDR3 regions and iRepertoire HTBI primers, TCR beta libraries were built. TCRdb ran MiXCR on the multiplex PCR reads and lists one entry per CDR3 protein. The sample holds about 340,000 distinct CDR3 sequences, 15% to 20% seen once. Time point of the sample: persistent/refractory GD, antithyroid drugs over 5 years with positive TRAb. Following extraction of RNA from PBMCs, that RNA was used to make the TCR library. The sample was peripheral blood mononuclear cells (PBMCs), taken when the disease was refractory, from a patient treated with antithyroid drugs. The origin of the receptors is a female donor with Graves disease.

This clonotype was counted a few times. The chain has TRBV7-9 and TRBJ1-2; the match to TRBD1 covers 7 bases. The V gene end was trimmed by 4 bases and the J gene end by 7 bases; junction bases not matched to a gene: 15. In germline, CDR1 is SEHNR, CDR2 FQNEAQ (reference sequence). There are 16 residues in the CDR3. The CDR3 DNA reads TGTGCCAGCAGCTCATTTAGGACCGACAGGGAGGGTGGCTACACCTTC. Protein: CASSSFRTDREGGYTF.

This clonotype was detected many times. V is TRBV15 and J is TRBJ1-2, with D tentatively TRBD1 (6 bases). V lost 0 bases to trimming and J lost 7 bases, with 6 bases between them. CDR3 size: 12 residues. CDR1 is LNHNV, CDR2 YYDKDF, per germline (reference sequence). CDR3 sequence: CATSRDRGGYTF. CDR3 nucleotide sequence: TGTGCCACCAGCAGAGACAGGGGTGGCTACACCTTC.

The chain combines TRBV19 with TRBJ2-1; D not certain. The CDR3 covers 17 residues. V was clipped by 3 bases and J by 7 bases, with 22 bases between them. Germline values: CDR1 LNHDA, CDR2 SQIVND (reference sequence). This chain's CDR3 is CASSMISGYGIRNEQFF. The CDR3 nucleotides are TGTGCCAGTAGTATGATCTCGGGCTATGGGATAAGGAATGAGCAGTTCTTC. Full variable domain (remainder filled in from reference TRBV19 and TRBJ2-1): DGGITQSPKYLFRKEGQNVTLSCEQNLNHDAMYWYRQDPGQGLRLIYYSQIVNDFQKGDIAEGYSVSREKKESFPLTVTSAQKNPTAFYLCASSMISGYGIRNEQFFGPGTRLTVL.

This clonotype occurred a few times. V and J are TRBV7-9 and TRBJ1-6; no definite D call. Germline V gene sequence: CDR1 SEHNR, CDR2 FQNEAQ (reference sequence). Trimming shortened V by 6 bases and J by 7 bases, and 19 bases separated the two germline ends. This CDR3 contains 16 residues. As DNA, the CDR3 is TGTGCCAGCAGTCTAGGGTCCAGCAATCCGAATTCACCCCTCCACTTT. This codes for CASSLGSSNPNSPLHF.

This clonotype came up a few times. This rearrangement joins TRBV27 to TRBJ1-6; D is perhaps TRBD1 (5 bases). CDR1 is MNHEY, CDR2 SMNVEV, per germline (reference sequence). Trimming took 2 bases from V and 9 from J, leaving 11 bases between them. The CDR3 covers 14 residues. CDR3 loop: CASSLQGFPSPLHF. DNA for the CDR3: TGTGCCAGCAGTTTACAGGGATTCCCTTCACCCCTCCACTTT.

V usage is TRBV7-9 and J usage is TRBJ1-1, with 8 bases that match TRBD1. Losses at the gene ends were 3 bases for V and 5 bases for J; bases not matched to a gene: 5. CDR1 and CDR2 from the germline V gene are SEHNR and FQNEAQ (reference sequence). There are 14 residues in the CDR3. Written as DNA, the CDR3 is TGTGCCAGCAGCTTTCAGGGGGCGAAGACTGAAGCTTTCTTT. This sequence encodes CASSFQGAKTEAFF. Looking up the rest from reference TRBV7-9 and TRBJ1-1 gives the full variable domain: DTGVSQNPRHKITKRGQNVTFRCDPISEHNRLYWYRQTLGQGPEFLTYFQNEAQLEKSRLLSDRFSAERPKGSFSTLEIQRTEQGDSAMYLCASSFQGAKTEAFFGQGTRLTVV.

This clonotype was counted only a few times. J is TRBJ2-2 and V is TRBV5-1; TRBD2 might be the D (6 bases). Germline CDR1 and CDR2: SGHRS and YFSETQ. This CDR3 comprises 14 residues. Trimming cost V 4 bases and J 5 bases, with 12 bases left between them. Here the CDR3 DNA reads TGCGCCAGCAGCCGGGGGACGGAGACCGGGGAGCTGTTTTTT. It yields the protein CASSRGTETGELFF.

The chain combines TRBV10-1 with TRBJ2-7; TRBD1 is a possible D gene (6 bases). Germline lookup yields CDR1 WNHNN and CDR2 SYGVQD (reference sequence). V was shortened by 2 bases and J by 1 base, with 15 bases between the two germline ends. This CDR3 is 16 amino acids long. CDR3 residues: CASSEGSGTPSYEQYF. The CDR3 region has the DNA TGCGCCAGCAGTGAGGGCTCCGGGACACCGTCCTACGAGCAGTACTTC.

The rearrangement joins TRBV20-1 to TRBJ2-7, with TRBD1 matching over 7 bases. The CDR3 is 11 amino acids. The V segment lost 5 bases and the J segment 3 bases; nucleotides outside the gene matches: 1. Germline lookup yields CDR1 DFQATT and CDR2 SNEGSKA (reference sequence). The CDR3 region has the DNA TGCAGTGCTTGGGACAGCTACGAGCAGTACTTC. Amino acids: CSAWDSYEQYF.

Notes on this clonotype: One base away lies a much larger clone, so this may be a sequencing read error. The V call is TRBV10-3, the J call TRBJ2-5; possible D gene TRBD1, 5 bases. Germline loops: CDR1 ENHRY, CDR2 SYGVKD. This CDR3 spans 16 amino acids. V was trimmed by 0 bases and J by 2 bases, leaving 13 bases between them. The DNA for the CDR3 is TGTGCCATCAGTGAGTCGGCAGGGCTGGGGCAAGAGACCCAGTACTTC. This codes for CAISESAGLGQETQYF.

Ten or more counts support this clonotype. The gene calls are TRBV6-9 and TRBJ2-5; the match to TRBD2 covers 12 bases. After removal of 3 bases from V and 2 bases from J, the junction contained 22 bases not matched to a gene. The CDR3 is 22 amino acids. Germline V gene data show CDR1 as MNHGY and CDR2 as SVAAGI. The CDR3 region is CASSYPNFRLAGDPRDQETQYF. For the CDR3, the DNA is TGTGCCAGCAGTTACCCTAACTTTAGACTAGCGGGAGACCCGAGGGATCAAGAGACCCAGTACTTC.

This clonotype was picked up a small number of times. The chain uses TRBV6-2 or TRBV6-3 and TRBJ2-2; 9 bases match TRBD1. The CDR3 loop spans 15 amino acids. The J segment lost 6 bases and the V segment lost 6 bases, leaving 8 bases of the junction unmatched. CDR1 MNHEY and CDR2 SVGEGT come from the germline V gene. The CDR3 DNA is TGTGCCAGCAGAGCCGGGACAGGGTTTCCCGGGGAGCTGTTTTTT. This encodes CASRAGTGFPGELFF.

The gene calls are TRBV6-2 or TRBV6-3 and TRBJ1-3, with D hard to call. The length of the CDR3 is 17 residues. Germline CDR1 and CDR2: MNHEY and SVGEGT. The ends were cut back, 2 bases at V and 1 base at J, with 15 bases in the middle. The CDR3 reads CASSYGRTAGSGNTIYF. The DNA of the CDR3 is TGTGCCAGCAGTTACGGACGGACGGCGGGATCTGGAAACACCATATATTTT.

The rearrangement links TRBV6-5 to TRBJ2-2; D might be TRBD2 (5 bases). In germline, CDR1 is MNHEY, CDR2 SVGAGI. V lost 0 bases and J lost 1, with 12 bases in between. The CDR3 is made up of 17 amino acids. CDR3 nucleotides: TGTGCCAGCAGTTACTCCCAGCAAGCGGAGAACACCGGGGAGCTGTTTTTT. This codes for CASSYSQQAENTGELFF.

This clonotype came up a few times. One end of the junction fails to match germline, which may point to a read error. The chain links TRBV2 to TRBJ2-7; possibly TRBD1 or TRBD2 for D (5 bases each). The germline CDR1 and CDR2 sequences are SNHLY and FYNNEI. The CDR3 length is 12 residues. The CDR3: CASSAQGHEQYF. CDR3 nucleotide sequence: TGCGCCAGCAGTGCTCAGGGACACGAGCAGTACTTC.

The table lists this clonotype with a count of one. This chain uses TRBV28 with TRBJ2-2; D might be TRBD2 (5 bases). Germline V gene lookup returns CDR1 MDHEN and CDR2 SYDVKM. The CDR3 has 15 amino acids. Between the trimmed V and J ends, which lost 6 bases and 7 bases, there was a span of 18 bases. The CDR3 bases are TGTGCCAGCAGCTCTACCTGGACTCCCGACGGGGAGCTGTTTTTT. As protein: CASSSTWTPDGELFF.

For this clonotype: A far larger clone differs by one base, so this is likely a read error. CDR3 nucleotide sequence: TGTGCCGGCAGTTTTAAAGGGGAGACCCAGTACTTC. It yields the protein CAGSFKGETQYF. The chain has TRBV28 and TRBJ2-4; no reliable D call. The DNA end favors TRBJ2-5, so the J call may be wrong. The germline V gene has CDR1 MDHEN and CDR2 SYDVKM. The CDR3 is made up of 12 amino acids.

This chain uses TRBV20-1 with TRBJ2-2; 10 nucleotides agree with TRBD1. V gave up 1 base and J gave up 6 bases; unmatched junction bases: 5. Germline CDR1 is DFQATT and CDR2 is SNEGSKA (reference sequence). The CDR3 totals 15 residues. In DNA, the CDR3 is TGCAGTGCTAGAGCCGGGACAGGGGTTCCCGGGGAGCTGTTTTTT. It codes for CSARAGTGVPGELFF.

This clonotype was found once. The V and J genes are TRBV5-1 and TRBJ2-5; no definite D call. The germline CDR1 and CDR2 sequences are SGHRS and YFSETQ. V was clipped by 5 bases and J by 0 bases, with 5 bases between them. This CDR3 comprises 12 residues. As DNA, the CDR3 is TGCGCCAGCAGTTCGAACCAAGAGACCCAGTACTTC. Its translation is CASSSNQETQYF.

This clonotype was detected ten times or more. The chain combines TRBV2 with TRBJ1-5; TRBD1 matches 9 bases. J lost 5 bases, V lost 5 bases, and 7 bases had no gene match. Germline V gene sequence: CDR1 SNHLY, CDR2 FYNNEI. The CDR3 sequence is 15 residues long. As DNA, the CDR3 is TGTGCCAGCAGTCCGATTGACAGGGGGGATCAGCCCCAGCATTTT. This codes for CASSPIDRGDQPQHF.

This clonotype was picked up many times. V gene TRBV2 combines with J gene TRBJ1-4; D gene unclear. CDR1 is SNHLY and CDR2 is FYNNEI in the germline V gene. The CDR3 is 14 amino acids. V lost 7 bases to trimming and J lost 5 bases, with 14 bases between them. The CDR3 loop reads CASIVASQNEKLFF. CDR3 DNA: TGTGCCAGCATAGTAGCATCGCAGAATGAAAAACTGTTTTTT.

The chain recombines TRBV7-9 with TRBJ2-5; weak D call: TRBD2 (6 bases). V gave up 4 bases and J gave up 1 base, with 16 bases separating them. The CDR3 has 16 amino acids. The germline V gene has CDR1 SEHNR and CDR2 FQNEAQ (reference sequence). Here the CDR3 reads CASSSSLRGLQETQYF. As DNA, the CDR3 is TGTGCCAGCAGCTCTTCCCTGCGGGGCCTCCAAGAGACCCAGTACTTC.

V usage is TRBV10-3 and J usage is TRBJ2-3; no reliable D call. The length of the CDR3 is 15 residues. CDR1 and CDR2 (germline): ENHRY, SYGVKD. Trimming removed 2 bases from V and 0 bases from J, with 9 bases in between. The CDR3 nucleotides are TGTGCCATCAGTGAGGAAAACTTAAGCACAGATACGCAGTATTTT. It is translated as CAISEENLSTDTQYF.

The table lists this clonotype with a count of one. V and J are TRBV4-3 and TRBJ1-3; no clear D. The CDR3 is 17 residues long. V dropped 1 base and J dropped 0 bases, with 13 bases sitting between them. CDR1 is LGHNA, CDR2 YSLEER, per germline. The CDR3 sequence: CASSQASGSLSGNTIYF. CDR3 bases: TGCGCCAGCAGCCAAGCATCTGGTTCGCTCTCTGGAAACACCATATATTTT.

This clonotype was recorded many times. The rearrangement uses TRBV6-1 and TRBJ2-5; D may be TRBD2 (5 bases). The CDR3 loop spans 13 amino acids. Germline V lookup: CDR1 MNHNS, CDR2 SASEGT. Trimming left V 8 bases short and J 5 bases short, with 15 bases between. CDR3 sequence: CASAGSPTETQYF. The CDR3 coding sequence is TGTGCCAGCGCGGGCAGCCCAACGGAGACCCAGTACTTC.

The chain joins TRBV9 to TRBJ1-6; D uncertain. In germline, CDR1 is SGDLS, CDR2 YYNGEE. The CDR3 extends over 15 amino acids. The germline V and J ends were trimmed by 0 bases and 6 bases, with 10 bases remaining between them. The chain's CDR3 is CASSVGLDFNSPLHF. The CDR3 DNA sequence: TGTGCCAGCAGCGTAGGTCTGGACTTTAATTCACCCCTCCACTTT.

The V and J genes are TRBV24-1 and TRBJ1-5; TRBD1 matches at 8 bases. The CDR3 runs 15 residues. V gave up 7 bases and J gave up 4 bases; unmatched junction bases: 8. Germline CDR1 KGHDR, CDR2 SFDVKD. CDR3 loop: CATSNVTGANQPQHF. CDR3 DNA sequence: TGTGCCACCAGCAACGTGACAGGGGCGAATCAGCCCCAGCATTTT.

In its sample, this clonotype was seen a few times. V gene TRBV3-1 combines with J gene TRBJ2-7; a weak D match, TRBD1 (6 bases). This CDR3 spans 17 amino acids. Trimming cost V 0 bases and J 0 bases, with 15 bases left between them. CDR1 and CDR2 from the germline V gene are LGHDT and YNNKEL (reference sequence). The CDR3 coding sequence is TGTGCCAGCAGCCAAGATCCCTCAGGGGTCGGCTCCTACGAGCAGTACTTC. Encoded protein: CASSQDPSGVGSYEQYF.

The sample holds a few counts of this clonotype. The CDR3 loop reads CASSLAGDGWETQYF. The CDR3 nucleotides are TGCGCCAGCAGCTTGGCAGGGGACGGCTGGGAGACCCAGTACTTC. J is TRBJ2-5 and V is TRBV5-1; maybe TRBD1 (6 bases). The length of the CDR3 is 15 residues. V was trimmed by 0 bases and J by 5 bases, leaving 14 bases between them. Germline CDR1 SGHRS, CDR2 YFSETQ.

This clonotype was seen only a few times. The rearrangement joins TRBV7-9 to TRBJ1-2; D ambiguous. Trimming removed 0 bases at V and 6 bases at J, with 11 bases between. The CDR3 runs to 14 residues. The germline CDR1 and CDR2 sequences are SEHNR and FQNEAQ (reference sequence). CDR3 loop: CASSLASRSHGYTF. CDR3 DNA: TGTGCCAGCAGCTTAGCGAGCAGGAGTCATGGCTACACCTTC.

This clonotype appeared many times. V and J are TRBV18 and TRBJ2-1; 11 positions agree with TRBD2. The junction had 6 bases not matched to a gene; V was cut back by 3 bases and J by 8 bases. The germline CDR1 and CDR2 sequences are KGHSH and LQKENI. The CDR3 loop spans 15 amino acids. CDR3 region: CASSPGLAGLYEQFF. CDR3 coding DNA: TGTGCCAGCTCACCCGGACTAGCGGGTCTCTATGAGCAGTTCTTC. The full variable domain, with the rest looked up from reference TRBV18 and TRBJ2-1, is NAGVMQNPRHLVRRRGQEARLRCSPMKGHSHVYWYRQLPEEGLKFMVYLQKENIIDESGMPKERFSAEFPKEGPSILRIQQVVRGDSAAYFCASSPGLAGLYEQFFGPGTRLTVL.